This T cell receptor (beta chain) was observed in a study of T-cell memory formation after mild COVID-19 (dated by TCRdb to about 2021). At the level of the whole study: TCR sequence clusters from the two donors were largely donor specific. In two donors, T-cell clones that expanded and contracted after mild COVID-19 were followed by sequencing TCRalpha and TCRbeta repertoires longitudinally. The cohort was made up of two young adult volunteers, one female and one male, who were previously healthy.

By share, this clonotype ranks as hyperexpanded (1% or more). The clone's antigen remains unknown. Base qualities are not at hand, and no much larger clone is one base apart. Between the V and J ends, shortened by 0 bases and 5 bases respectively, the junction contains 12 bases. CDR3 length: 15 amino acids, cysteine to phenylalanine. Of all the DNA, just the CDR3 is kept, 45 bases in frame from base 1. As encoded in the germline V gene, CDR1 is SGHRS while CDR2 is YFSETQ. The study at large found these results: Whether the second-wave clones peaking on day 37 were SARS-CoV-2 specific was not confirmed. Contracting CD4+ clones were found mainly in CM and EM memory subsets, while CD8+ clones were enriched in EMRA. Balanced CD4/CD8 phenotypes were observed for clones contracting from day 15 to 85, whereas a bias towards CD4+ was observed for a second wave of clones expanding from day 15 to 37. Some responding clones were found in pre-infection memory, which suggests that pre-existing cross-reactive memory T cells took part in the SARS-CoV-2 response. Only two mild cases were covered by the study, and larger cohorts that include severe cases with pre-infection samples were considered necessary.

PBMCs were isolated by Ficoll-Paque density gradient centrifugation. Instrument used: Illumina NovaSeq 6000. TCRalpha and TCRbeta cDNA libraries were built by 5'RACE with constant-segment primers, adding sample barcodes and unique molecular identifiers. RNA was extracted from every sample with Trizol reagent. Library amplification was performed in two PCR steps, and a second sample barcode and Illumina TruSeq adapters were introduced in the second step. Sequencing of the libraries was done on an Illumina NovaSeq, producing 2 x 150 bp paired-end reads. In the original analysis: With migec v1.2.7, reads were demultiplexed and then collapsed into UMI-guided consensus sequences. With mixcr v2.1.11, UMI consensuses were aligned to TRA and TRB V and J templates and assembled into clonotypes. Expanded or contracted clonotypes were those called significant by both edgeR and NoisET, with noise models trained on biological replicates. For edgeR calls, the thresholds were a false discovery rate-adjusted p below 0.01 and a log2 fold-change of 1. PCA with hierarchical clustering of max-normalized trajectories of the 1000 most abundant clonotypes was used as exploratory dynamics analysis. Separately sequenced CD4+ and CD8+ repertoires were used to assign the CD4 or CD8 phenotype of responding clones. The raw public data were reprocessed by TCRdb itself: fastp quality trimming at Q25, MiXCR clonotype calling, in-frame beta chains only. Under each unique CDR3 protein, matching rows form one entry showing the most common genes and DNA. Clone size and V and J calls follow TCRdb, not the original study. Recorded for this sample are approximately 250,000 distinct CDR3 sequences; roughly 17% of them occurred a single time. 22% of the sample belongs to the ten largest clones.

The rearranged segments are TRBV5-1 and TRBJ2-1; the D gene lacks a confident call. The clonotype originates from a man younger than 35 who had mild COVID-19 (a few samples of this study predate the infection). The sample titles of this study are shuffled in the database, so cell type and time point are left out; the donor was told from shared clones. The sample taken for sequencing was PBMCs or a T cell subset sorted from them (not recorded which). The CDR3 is CASSLDEPTDNEQFF. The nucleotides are TGCGCCAGCAGCTTGGACGAGCCTACCGACAATGAGCAGTTCTTC.